The rows below give T cell receptor beta chains drawn from one sample of a study of long-term antiretroviral therapy in people with HIV. Method: immunoSEQ multiplex PCR; TCRdb's copy keeps in-frame clones and lacks some. The sample shows 8,000 to 10,000 clones, roughly four fifths of them seen only once. Specimen: unsorted PBMCs, collected 0.7 years after starting antiretroviral therapy. The receptors originated from a man aged 35 to 55 with HIV. Both conserved end residues are part of each CDR3. The order of the fields is J gene, V gene, D gene, clone size, CDR3 length, CDR3 DNA, CDR3 protein. D genes are given only for firm matches. Size values are once, few and many counts, or a class for expanded clones, and some rows have none.

>TRBJ2-2|TRBV5-6|.|few|12
TGTGCCAGCATGAAGGGTGGCGGGGAGCTGTTTTTT
CASMKGGGELFF
>TRBJ1-5|TRBV13|TRBD1|.|16
TGTGCCAGCAGCTCAGGGGGAGGTCGTAGCAATCAGCCCCAGCATTTT
CASSSGGGRSNQPQHF
>TRBJ1-1|TRBV29-1|.|.|14
TGCAGCGTTGAAGGCGAGGGCGGATTACCTGAAGCTTTCTTT
CSVEGEGGLPEAFF
>TRBJ1-5|TRBV29-1|TRBD1|.|14
TGCAGCGTTGGACAGGGGGATAGCAATCAGCCCCAGCATTTT
CSVGQGDSNQPQHF
>TRBJ1-5|TRBV18|TRBD1|.|15
TGTGCCAGCTCACCCACAGGGGGCATCAATCAGCCCCAGCATTTT
CASSPTGGINQPQHF
>TRBJ1-2|TRBV2|TRBD1|.|16
TGTGCCAGCAGTCCAAGTCGGACAGGGGCCCCATATGGCTACACCTTC
CASSPSRTGAPYGYTF
>TRBJ1-1|TRBV5-8|.|.|13
TGTGCCAGCAGCTTGGGGGGGGTTAGGGAAGCTTTCTTT
CASSLGGVREAFF
>TRBJ1-2|TRBV28|.|.|12
TGTGCCAGCAGTAATCTTAACTATGGCTACACCTTC
CASSNLNYGYTF
>TRBJ2-7|TRBV19|.|.|14
TGTGCCAGTAGTCAAGGGGGAACCGCCTACGAGCAGTACTTC
CASSQGGTAYEQYF
>TRBJ1-3|TRBV6-5|.|.|15
TGTGCCAGCAGTTACTCGGAGTCAGGGGGAAACACCATATATTTT
CASSYSESGGNTIYF
>TRBJ2-1|TRBV6-6|.|.|14
TGTGCCAGCAGTTACCTGGGAACGGACAATGAGCAGTTCTTC
CASSYLGTDNEQFF
>TRBJ2-1|TRBV5-1|.|few|15
TGCGCCAGCAGCTTGGAAAGTTACTCCTACAATGAGCAGTTCTTC
CASSLESYSYNEQFF
>TRBJ2-1|TRBV7-2|TRBD2|.|14
TGTGCCAGCAGCTTATCTAGCGGGAGCCCTGAGCAGTTCTTC
CASSLSSGSPEQFF
>TRBJ2-2|TRBV2|.|.|12
TGTGCCAGCCCCACGAACACCGGGGAGCTGTTTTTT
CASPTNTGELFF
>TRBJ2-7|TRBV30|.|.|13
TGTGCCTGGAGTCTGGACAACTCCTACGAGCAGTACTTC
CAWSLDNSYEQYF
>TRBJ2-2|TRBV10-3|TRBD2|.|16
TGTGCCATCAGTTCCGGGACTAGTTTCAAAACCGGGGAGCTGTTTTTT
CAISSGTSFKTGELFF
>TRBJ2-5|TRBV7-7|.|.|15
TGTGCTAGCAGTCTGGACGGCCTACAGAGGGAGACCCAGTACTTC
CASSLDGLQRETQYF
>TRBJ2-5|TRBV4-3|TRBD2|.|16
TGCGCCAGCAGCCAAGGGACTAGCGGGACTCAAGAGACCCAGTACTTC
CASSQGTSGTQETQYF
>TRBJ1-2|TRBV7-9|.|.|12
TGTGCCAGCAGCTTAGGTGATTATGGCTACACCTTC
CASSLGDYGYTF
>TRBJ2-2|TRBV6-4|.|few|15
TGTGCCAGCAGTGACTCTAGCGGGAACACCGGGGAGCTGTTTTTT
CASSDSSGNTGELFF
>TRBJ2-7|TRBV15|.|few|14
TGTGCCACCAGCGCACCGGGACAAGGGGGCGAGCAGTACTTC
CATSAPGQGGEQYF
>TRBJ2-3|TRBV12-5|TRBD1|.|14
TGTGCTAGTGGTTCGGGACAGGACACAGATACGCAGTATTTT
CASGSGQDTDTQYF
>TRBJ2-1|TRBV27|TRBD2|.|14
TGTGCCAGCACCCCGGGGGGGACCTACAATGAGCAGTTCTTC
CASTPGGTYNEQFF
>TRBJ2-7|TRBV5-8|.|once|10
TGTGCCAGCGGCCTCTACGAGCAGTACTTC
CASGLYEQYF
>TRBJ1-1|TRBV5-1|.|.|11
TGCGCCAGCATCTCGGGGACTGAAGCTTTCTTT
CASISGTEAFF
>TRBJ2-7|TRBV7-7|TRBD1|once|13
TGTGCCAGCAGCCCGGGACAGAACTACGAGCAGTACTTC
CASSPGQNYEQYF
>TRBJ1-5|TRBV6-5|TRBD1|.|15
TGTGCCAGCAGTGCTGGACAGGGAAACAATCAGCCCCAGCATTTT
CASSAGQGNNQPQHF
>TRBJ2-3|TRBV28|TRBD2|few|17
TGTGCCAGCAGTTTGGGTGATTGGCGGGAGATCACAGATACGCAGTATTTT
CASSLGDWREITDTQYF
>TRBJ2-3|TRBV5-1|.|.|16
TGCGCCAGCAGCCCGGATGTGGGATTGGTAACAGATACGCAGTATTTT
CASSPDVGLVTDTQYF
>TRBJ1-5|TRBV28|.|.|15
TGTGCCAGCAGTTTACCGACTACGAGCAATCAGCCCCAGCATTTT
CASSLPTTSNQPQHF
>TRBJ2-5|TRBV7-9|.|.|13
TGTGCCAGCAGCTTATCCAGGGCTGGGACCCAGTACTTC
CASSLSRAGTQYF